This T cell receptor (beta chain) was obtained from a study of PD-1 blockade in classical Hodgkin lymphoma. General study points: While CD8+ TCR diversity did not rise significantly by C4D1, CD4+ TCR diversity did. Patients newly diagnosed and complete responders had comparable baseline diversity. Later analyses included only patients treated at least 1 year post-ASCT.

Sequencing was performed with immunoSEQ multiplex PCR; in TCRdb, only in-frame clones are kept and a portion is missing. The sample contains about 14,000 clones, around 84% of which appear only once. Relapse after autologous stem cell transplantation occurred in every patient, and brentuximab vedotin exposure varied. Relapsed/refractory classical Hodgkin lymphoma patients had complete, partial or progressive responses. CDR3 length: 14 residues. Trimming pared 1 base from V and 5 bases from J, leaving 12 bases between. The V gene's germline CDR1 is MNHNS and CDR2 SASEGT. Note on this clone: No antigen is known for it.

Sample: peripheral blood mononuclear cells (PBMCs), taken at baseline. The chain employs TRBV6-1 and TRBJ2-7; tentatively, D is TRBD1 (5 bases). This TCR came from a human donor with classical Hodgkin lymphoma. CDR3 coding DNA: TGTGCCAGCAGTGAAGGGCAGGGTGGGGACGAGCAGTACTTC. Translation: CASSEGQGGDEQYF.